This record concerns one T cell receptor beta chain sequence. This specimen belongs to a study of OX40 agonist ivuxolimab in advanced cancers. Overall study: The dose-escalation cohort had hepatocellular carcinoma, melanoma, renal cell or head and neck cancer. Partial responses occurred in Three dose-escalation patients, one with hepatocellular carcinoma and two with cutaneous melanoma.

Systemic immunosuppression or a history of autoimmune disease excluded patients. Sequenced by immunoSEQ multiplex PCR; TCRdb stores in-frame clones only, minus some. The sample carries over 70,000 clones, about nine tenths recorded once. The CDR3 has 15 residues. Germline V gene sequence: CDR1 SGHRS, CDR2 YFSETQ. This receptor was taken from an adult with an advanced solid tumor such as melanoma, head and neck, liver or kidney cancer. The chain employs TRBV5-1 and TRBJ2-5; TRBD1 matches 12 bases. TRBJ2-7 explains the end of the DNA better; the J call may be wrong. Sample: CD4+ or CD8+ T cells sorted from blood, taken in a trial of the OX40 agonist ivuxolimab. CDR3 nucleotide sequence: TGCGCCAGCAGCTTGGCCGGGACAGGGGGCTCCGAGCAGTACTTC. Translated, it gives CASSLAGTGGSEQYF.